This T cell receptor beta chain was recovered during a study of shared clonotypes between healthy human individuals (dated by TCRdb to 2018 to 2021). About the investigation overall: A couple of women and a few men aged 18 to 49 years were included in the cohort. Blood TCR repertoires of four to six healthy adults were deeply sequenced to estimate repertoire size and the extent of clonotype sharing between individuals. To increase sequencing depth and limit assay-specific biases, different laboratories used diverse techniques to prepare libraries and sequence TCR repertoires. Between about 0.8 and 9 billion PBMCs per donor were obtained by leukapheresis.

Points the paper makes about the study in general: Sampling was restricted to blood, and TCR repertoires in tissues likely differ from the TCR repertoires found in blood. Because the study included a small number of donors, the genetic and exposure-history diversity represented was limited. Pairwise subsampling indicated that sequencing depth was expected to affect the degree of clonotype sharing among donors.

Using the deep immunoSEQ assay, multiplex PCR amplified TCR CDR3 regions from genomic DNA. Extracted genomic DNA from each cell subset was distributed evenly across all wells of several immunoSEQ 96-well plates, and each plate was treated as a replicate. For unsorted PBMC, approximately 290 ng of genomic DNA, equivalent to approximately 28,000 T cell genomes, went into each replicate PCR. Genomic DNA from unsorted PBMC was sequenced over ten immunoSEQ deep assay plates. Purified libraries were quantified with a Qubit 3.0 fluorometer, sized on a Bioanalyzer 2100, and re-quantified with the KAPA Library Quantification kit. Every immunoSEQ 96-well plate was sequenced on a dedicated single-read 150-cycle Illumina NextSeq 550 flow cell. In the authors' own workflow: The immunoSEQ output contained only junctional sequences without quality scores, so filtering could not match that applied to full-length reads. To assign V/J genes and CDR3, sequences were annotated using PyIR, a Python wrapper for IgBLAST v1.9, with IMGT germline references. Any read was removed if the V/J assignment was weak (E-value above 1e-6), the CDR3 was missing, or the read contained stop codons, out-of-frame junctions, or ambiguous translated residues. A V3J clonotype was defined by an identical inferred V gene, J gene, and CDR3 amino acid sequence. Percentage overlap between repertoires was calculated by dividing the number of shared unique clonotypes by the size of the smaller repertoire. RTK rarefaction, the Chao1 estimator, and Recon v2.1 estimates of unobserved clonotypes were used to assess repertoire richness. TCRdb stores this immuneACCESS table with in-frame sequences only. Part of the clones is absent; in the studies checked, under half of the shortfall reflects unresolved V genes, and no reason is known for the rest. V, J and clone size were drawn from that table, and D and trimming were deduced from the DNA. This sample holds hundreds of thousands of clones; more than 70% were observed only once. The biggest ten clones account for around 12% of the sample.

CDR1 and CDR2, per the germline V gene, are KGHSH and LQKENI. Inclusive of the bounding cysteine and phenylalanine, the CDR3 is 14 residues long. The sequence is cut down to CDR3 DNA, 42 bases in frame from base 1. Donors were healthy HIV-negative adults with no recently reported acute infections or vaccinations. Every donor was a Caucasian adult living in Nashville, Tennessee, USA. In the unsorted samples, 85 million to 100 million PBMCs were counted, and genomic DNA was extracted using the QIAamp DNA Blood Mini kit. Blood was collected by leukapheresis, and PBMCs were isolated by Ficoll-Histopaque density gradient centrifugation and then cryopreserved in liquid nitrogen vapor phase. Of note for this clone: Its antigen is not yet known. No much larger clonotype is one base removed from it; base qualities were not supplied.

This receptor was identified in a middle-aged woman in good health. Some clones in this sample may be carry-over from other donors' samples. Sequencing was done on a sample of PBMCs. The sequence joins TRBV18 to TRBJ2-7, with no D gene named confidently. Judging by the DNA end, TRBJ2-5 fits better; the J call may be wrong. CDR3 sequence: CASSPSLTEETQYF. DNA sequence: TGTGCCAGCTCACCATCCTTGACGGAAGAGACCCAGTACTTC.